This T cell receptor (beta chain) was sequenced for a study of shared clonotypes between healthy human individuals. V was clipped by 6 bases and J by 3 bases, with 9 bases between them. CDR3 length: 13 residues. Germline assignment: CDR1 LNHDA and CDR2 SQIVND (reference sequence). Sequencing used immunoSEQ multiplex PCR; TCRdb keeps in-frame clones, though not all of them. The sample shows under 600,000 clones, approximately 95% of them seen only once. The source is a woman between 25 and 40 years old in good health. The V gene is TRBV19, the J gene TRBJ1-5, with no clear D. The sequencing sample was made of naive CD4+ T cells sorted from blood. Subset noted: CD45RA+ positively selected. The CDR3 protein is CASSGIINQPQHF. CDR3 sequence (DNA): TGTGCCAGTAGCGGGATCATCAATCAGCCCCAGCATTTT.